Presented here are 15 T cell receptor beta chains from one specimen sequenced in a study of T cell responses to AZD1222 COVID-19 vaccine. Profiled with immunoSEQ multiplex PCR; TCRdb holds only in-frame clones, not every one. Altogether 150,000 or so clones are present, 89% being singletons, with the ten largest covering more than 2.5%. Sample: peripheral blood, taken on day 0 of AZD1222 vaccination. The receptors stem from an adult in good health.

This chain links TRBV11-2 with TRBJ2-7; TRBD1 matches at 8 bases. V shed 0 bases, J shed 3 bases, and the junction held 10 bases outside the gene matches. Germline CDR1 SGHAT, CDR2 FQNNGV. This CDR3 spans 17 amino acids. The CDR3 protein is CASSLEGVRTGFYEQYF. CDR3 coding DNA: TGTGCCAGCAGCTTAGAGGGTGTGAGGACAGGGTTCTACGAGCAGTACTTC.

The chain has TRBV6-2 or TRBV6-3 and TRBJ2-5, with 15 bases identical to TRBD2. Germline V gene lookup returns CDR1 MNHEY and CDR2 SVGEGT. CDR3 size: 18 residues. J was trimmed by 4 bases and V by 3 bases; bases with no gene match: 9. CDR3 amino acids: CASSYRGLAGGPRETQYF. The CDR3 DNA follows: TGTGCCAGCAGTTATCGCGGACTAGCGGGAGGGCCAAGAGAGACCCAGTACTTC.

This clone was counted a single time. V and J are TRBV5-6 and TRBJ1-4; D perhaps matches TRBD1 (5 bases). Germline-derived CDR1 and CDR2 are SGHDT and YYEEEE. The CDR3 loop spans 15 amino acids. Trimming took off 4 bases at V and 8 bases at J, with 18 bases between the two ends. CDR3 region: CASSAIGGAGEKLFF. The CDR3 region has the DNA TGTGCCAGCAGCGCAATAGGCGGGGCAGGAGAAAAACTGTTTTTT.

This rearrangement joins TRBV19 to TRBJ1-5; D ambiguous. Germline CDR1 is LNHDA and CDR2 is SQIVND (reference sequence). The CDR3 runs 14 residues. Trimming took off 1 base at V and 4 bases at J, with 8 bases between the two ends. CDR3 coding DNA: TGTGCCAGTAGTATAGTAGGAGTTAATCAGCCCCAGCATTTT. This codes for CASSIVGVNQPQHF.

The rearrangement links TRBV5-1 to TRBJ1-4, with TRBD1 matching 8 bases. V was clipped by 1 base and J by 2 bases; unmatched bases: 1. From germline, CDR1 is SGHRS and CDR2 YFSETQ. CDR3 length: 15 residues. The CDR3 here is CASSLTGGTNEKLFF. In DNA, the CDR3 is TGCGCCAGCAGCTTGACAGGGGGTACTAATGAAAAACTGTTTTTT.

This chain uses TRBV7-8 with TRBJ2-7, with TRBD2 identical over 8 bases. Per the germline V gene, CDR1 is SGHVS and CDR2 is FQNEAQ. CDR3 size: 15 residues. With 1 base clipped from V and 6 bases from J, the junction kept 8 bases outside the gene matches. This CDR3 reads CASSLVSAGGFEQYF. The CDR3 bases are TGTGCCAGCAGCTTAGTTAGCGCGGGAGGATTCGAGCAGTACTTC. Supplemented by reference TRBV7-8 and TRBJ2-7, the full variable domain reads GAGVSQSPRYKVAKRGQDVALRCDPISGHVSLFWYQQALGQGPEFLTYFQNEAQLDKSGLPSDRFFAERPEGSVSTLKIQRTQQEDSAVYLCASSLVSAGGFEQYFGPGTRLTVT.

V is TRBV6-2 or TRBV6-3 and J is TRBJ2-1, with 8 bases that match TRBD1. Trimming removed 0 bases from V and 7 bases from J; junction bases left unmatched: 8. This CDR3 is 16 amino acids long. CDR1 MNHEY and CDR2 SVGEGT come from the germline V gene. DNA of the CDR3: TGTGCCAGCAGTTACTCGGGCAGGGGGCTTCTTAATGAGCAGTTCTTC. It specifies CASSYSGRGLLNEQFF.

For this clone: Other DNA variants within this sample encode the same CDR3. The V call is TRBV28, the J call TRBJ2-3, with D unclear. The CDR3 is 13 residues long. Trimming shortened V by 3 bases and J by 0 bases, and 4 bases separated the two germline ends. Germline V gene data show CDR1 as MDHEN and CDR2 as SYDVKM. The CDR3 nucleotides are TGTGCCAGCAGTTTTGGTAGCACAGATACGCAGTATTTT. This encodes CASSFGSTDTQYF.

The rearrangement joins TRBV10-3 to TRBJ1-1; maybe TRBD1 (6 bases). This CDR3 comprises 16 residues. Trimming stripped 5 bases from V and 0 bases from J, with 16 bases between. Germline CDR1 is ENHRY and CDR2 is SYGVKD. In nucleotides, the CDR3 is TGTGCCATCAGTAAGGGGGAGTTAGGGATGAACACTGAAGCTTTCTTT. This translates into CAISKGELGMNTEAFF.

The chain has TRBV7-2 and TRBJ2-7; D is ambiguous. Trimming pared 5 bases from V and 7 bases from J, leaving 18 bases between. This CDR3 comprises 14 residues. Germline V gives CDR1 SGHTA, CDR2 FQGNSA. The CDR3 DNA follows: TGTGCCAGCAGCCATGTGGTGGGCGGTTGGGAGCAGTACTTC. Amino acids: CASSHVVGGWEQYF.

The gene calls are TRBV29-1 and TRBJ2-6, with D uncertain. The CDR3 consists of 14 residues. Germline lookup yields CDR1 SQVTM and CDR2 ANQGSEA. V lost 7 bases, J lost 2 bases, and 12 bases lay in between. CDR3 protein: CSASTGAGANVLTF. CDR3 nucleotide sequence: TGCAGCGCCTCGACTGGGGCTGGGGCCAACGTCCTGACTTTC. The whole variable domain, filled in from reference TRBV29-1 and TRBJ2-6, reads SAVISQKPSRDICQRGTSLTIQCQVDSQVTMMFWYRQQPGQSLTLIATANQGSEATYESGFVIDKFPISRPNLTFSTLTVSNMSPEDSSIYLCSASTGAGANVLTFGAGSRLTVL.

The J gene is TRBJ2-7, the V gene TRBV7-8, with 8 bases aligning to TRBD1. Per the germline V gene, CDR1 is SGHVS and CDR2 is FQNEAQ. Losses at the gene ends were 5 bases for V and 0 bases for J; bases not matched to a gene: 18. The CDR3 length is 19 residues. CDR3 residues: CASSRDSRDRSPTSYEQYF. The CDR3 coding sequence is TGTGCCAGCAGCCGAGACAGCCGGGACAGGTCACCTACCTCCTACGAGCAGTACTTC.

V usage is TRBV6-5 and J usage is TRBJ1-1; D gene uncertain. Trimming pared 5 bases from V and 3 bases from J, leaving 10 bases between. The CDR3 is 13 amino acids. CDR1 and CDR2 from the germline V gene are MNHEY and SVGAGI. For the CDR3, the DNA is TGTGCCAGCAGTCCCTCGATCTACACTGAAGCTTTCTTT. This encodes CASSPSIYTEAFF.

The CDR3 nucleotides are TGTGCCAGCGGCCCGGGACAGGAAAATTCACCCCTCCACTTT. Protein sequence: CASGPGQENSPLHF. The V and J genes are TRBV27 and TRBJ1-6, with 8 bases matching TRBD1. The CDR3 runs 14 residues. Germline CDR1 MNHEY, CDR2 SMNVEV (reference sequence). Trimming cost V 8 bases and J 7 bases; bases outside gene matches: 7.

This chain uses TRBV14 with TRBJ1-2; TRBD1 is a possible D gene (6 bases). V was clipped by 6 bases and J by 8 bases, with 16 bases between them. Germline lookup yields CDR1 SGHDN and CDR2 FVKESK. The CDR3 totals 13 residues. DNA for the CDR3: TGTGCCAGCAGGGGGGGCAGGGGTCGCGGCTACACCTTC. Its protein is CASRGGRGRGYTF.